This T cell receptor (beta chain) was sequenced in a study of T cell changes during pregnancy in multiple sclerosis. Germline trimming cut 5 bases from V and 4 bases from J; bases unmatched to any gene: 10. Germline V gene lookup returns CDR1 GTSNPN and CDR2 SVGIG (reference sequence). The CDR3 consists of 14 residues. Assay used: immunoSEQ multiplex PCR; TCRdb lists only in-frame clones, some missing. In the table there are about 40,000 clones, around nine tenths of which are singletons. This chain connects TRBV30 to TRBJ2-5; TRBD2 aligns across 7 bases. The material sequenced was peripheral blood, taken before pregnancy. This receptor was obtained from a female donor with multiple sclerosis, enrolled in a pregnancy study. The CDR3 coding sequence is TGTGCCTGGGGGACGGGGGGAGCTGGAGAGACCCAGTACTTC. Protein sequence: CAWGTGGAGETQYF.